This T cell receptor (beta chain) was found in a study of cytomegalovirus exposure and HLA in healthy donors. General observations from the study: Cytomegalovirus association was listed for roughly 160 TCR beta chains. That first-cohort TCR clusters tended to co-occur in the 90 to 150 validation repertoires was found in a later analysis.

The repertoire was sequenced with immunoSEQ multiplex PCR; TCRdb's copy has only in-frame clones and lacks some. The data show roughly 250,000 clones, approximately 86% seen once. As to this clone: What it binds is not known.

The germline gives CDR1 SGHDN, CDR2 FVKESK. V trimming: 3 bases; J trimming: 7 bases; junction bases outside the gene matches: 7. This CDR3 contains 15 residues. This chain uses TRBV14 with TRBJ1-4; 8 bases align to TRBD1. The receptor's source is a woman under 40 in good health and CMV-seropositive. The sequenced sample consisted of PBMCs. The CDR3 DNA follows: TGTGCCAGCAGCCACTCAGGGGGCTTTAGTGAAAAACTGTTTTTT. Its protein is CASSHSGGFSEKLFF.